This T cell receptor beta chain was captured by sequencing in a study of control samples from healthy donors and cancer patients (TCRdb year 2020). Notes on this clone: There is no known antigen for this receptor. No per-base quality is available; no much larger clone lies one base away.

From a lookup of the germline V gene, CDR1 and CDR2 are SNHLY and FYNNEI. From the cysteine through the phenylalanine, the CDR3 covers 13 amino acids. Just the 39-base CDR3 DNA is kept, in frame starting at base 1. Relative to germline, V is 4 bases shorter and J is 3 bases shorter, with 9 bases between their ends. Library construction relied on the immunoSEQ multiplex PCR assay. TCRdb took over this immuneACCESS table, retaining in-frame rearrangements with V and J assigned. Such tables are incomplete; in checked studies, under half of the missing clones stem from an unresolved V gene, and the remainder is unexplained. The sample contains 150,000 to 200,000 clones, roughly 91% of them found a single time. About 1.6% of the sample rests with the top ten.

The specimen sequenced was blood. The sequence is built from TRBV2 and TRBJ2-5; no D gene call is confident. This sequence was found in a woman in her twenties or thirties in good health. This receptor has the CDR3 CASSGMIEETQYF. The base sequence is TGTGCCAGCAGTGGGATGATCGAAGAGACCCAGTACTTC.